This T cell receptor beta chain was identified in a study of blood T cell repertoires in COVID-19. Methods used by the authors: Quantification of nucleated cells was approximated via reference gene primer amplification. Repertoires were generated with immunoSEQ multiplex PCR, while TCRdb's copy carries only in-frame clones and drops some. V and J calls and clone size come straight from that table; D and trimming were deduced from the DNA. The repertoire holds a few hundred thousand clones, with roughly nine tenths as singletons. V lost 5 bases to trimming and J lost 7 bases, with 14 bases between them. Germline lookup yields CDR1 MDHEN and CDR2 SYDVKM. The CDR3 is made up of 13 amino acids. Adults between about 18 and 95 years of age took part from about 24 US areas. What the recovered Cohort 3 donors had was two negative PCRs, clearance, or symptom resolution.

The sample was PBMCs or T cells enriched from blood (not recorded which). This TCR was recovered from a woman aged 25 to 39 who had recovered from COVID-19. The rearrangement uses TRBV28 and TRBJ1-2; no reliable D call. The CDR3 DNA reads TGTGCCAGCAGTGCCGATCCGACTGGTGGCTACACCTTC. It translates to CASSADPTGGYTF.